This TCR beta chain originates from a study of vaccination effects on CD4 cells after COVID-19. General study results and limits: Only 1 of 255 vaccine-induced clones from healthy vaccinees cross-reacted with common cold coronaviruses. Clones arising from infection and from vaccination showed marked clonal contraction late after vaccination.

V was clipped by 5 bases and J by 7 bases; unmatched bases: 17. This CDR3 comprises 18 residues. The V gene's germline CDR1 is LNHDA and CDR2 SQIVND (reference sequence). On this clone: Antigen unknown.

Scientists isolated CD4+ T cells after an approximately 11-day culture period ended. Prior SARS-CoV-2 infection was absent in the vaccine recipients, as shown by negative nucleocapsid antibodies. Days 3 and 7 saw half the medium replaced with IL-2 medium. Profiling relied on immunoSEQ multiplex PCR, and the TCRdb table lists in-frame clones only, not all of them. The sample holds about 72,000 clones, roughly 80% seen once. The input for sequencing was CD4+ T cells from PBMCs cultured without peptide, taken before COVID-19 vaccination. The chain employs TRBV19 and TRBJ2-1; the match to TRBD2 covers 10 bases. The clonotype comes from a human donor who received a COVID-19 vaccine. CDR3 loop: CASSPEISAGGPRNEQFF. In DNA form, the CDR3 reads TGTGCCAGTAGTCCAGAAATCTCAGCGGGGGGGCCAAGGAATGAGCAGTTCTTC.